This TCR beta chain was sequenced during a study of regulatory T cells in long-lasting Graves disease. CDR1 is GTSNPN, CDR2 SVGIG, per germline (reference sequence). The CDR3 is made up of 15 amino acids. Trimming shortened V by 6 bases and J by 7 bases, and 19 bases separated the two germline ends. Arm-PCR of CDR3 regions with iRepertoire HTBI primers generated TCR beta libraries. The authors' processing: Across samples, 60 or so TRBV and about 15 TRBJ segments were found. TCRdb redid the calling of the multiplex PCR reads with MiXCR, one entry per CDR3 protein. The V and J calls shown here were made by TCRdb, not taken from the authors' results. Here the sample spans about 370,000 distinct CDR3 sequences, roughly a sixth being singletons. Points on this clonotype: Its antigen is unknown.

The time point is: newly diagnosed GD, antithyroid drugs for less than 3 months. RNA extracted from PBMCs served as the sequencing template. General study points: Small sample size may have lowered accuracy. TRBV28, TRBJ1-2 and TRBJ2-5 were segments that persistent disease favored. Persistent Graves' patients possessed reduced TCR diversity relative to recently diagnosed ones.

The source of this sequence is a female donor with Graves disease. The sequencing used peripheral blood mononuclear cells (PBMCs), collected at new diagnosis, from a patient treated with antithyroid drugs. V gene TRBV30 combines with J gene TRBJ1-6; D is uncertain. This CDR3 reads CACHRALSGNSPLHF. CDR3 DNA sequence: TGTGCCTGCCACCGGGCCCTAAGCGGAAATTCACCCCTCCACTTT.